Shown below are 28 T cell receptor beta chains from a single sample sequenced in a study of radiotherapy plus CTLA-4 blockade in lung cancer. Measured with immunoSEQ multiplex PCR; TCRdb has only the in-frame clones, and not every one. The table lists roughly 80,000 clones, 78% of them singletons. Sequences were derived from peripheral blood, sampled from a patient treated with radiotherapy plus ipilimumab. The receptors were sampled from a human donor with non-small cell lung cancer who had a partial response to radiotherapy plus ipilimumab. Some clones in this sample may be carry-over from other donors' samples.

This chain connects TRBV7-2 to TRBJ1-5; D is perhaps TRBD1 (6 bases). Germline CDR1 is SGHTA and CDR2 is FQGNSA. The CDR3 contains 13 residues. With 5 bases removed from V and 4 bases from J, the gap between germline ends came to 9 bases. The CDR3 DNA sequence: TGTGCCAGCAGCAAGGACAGTAATCAGCCCCAGCATTTT. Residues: CASSKDSNQPQHF. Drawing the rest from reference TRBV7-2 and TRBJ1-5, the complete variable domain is GAGVSQSPSNKVTEKGKDVELRCDPISGHTALYWYRQSLGQGLEFLIYFQGNSAPDKSGLPSDRFSAERTGGSVSTLTIQRTQQEDSAVYLCASSKDSNQPQHFGDGTRLSIL.

In DNA, the CDR3 is TGTGCCAGTAGTCCGGGACAGGGGCTCACCGGGGAGCTGTTTTTT. Translation: CASSPGQGLTGELFF. This chain connects TRBV19 to TRBJ2-2; TRBD1 aligns across 10 bases. The CDR3 is 15 amino acids. The ends lost 5 bases at V and 4 bases at J; junction bases unmatched: 4. CDR1 and CDR2 from the germline V gene are LNHDA and SQIVND (reference sequence).

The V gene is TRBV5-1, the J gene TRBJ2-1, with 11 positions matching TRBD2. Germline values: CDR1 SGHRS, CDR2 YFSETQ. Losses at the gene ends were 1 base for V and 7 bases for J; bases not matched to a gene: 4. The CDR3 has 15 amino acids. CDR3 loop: CASSLTSGSGNEQFF. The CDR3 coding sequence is TGCGCCAGCAGCTTGACTAGCGGGAGTGGTAATGAGCAGTTCTTC.

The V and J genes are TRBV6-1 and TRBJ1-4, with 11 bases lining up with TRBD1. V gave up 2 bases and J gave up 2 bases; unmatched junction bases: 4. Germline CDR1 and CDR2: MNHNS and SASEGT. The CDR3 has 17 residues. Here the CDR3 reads CASSERDRGITNEKLFF. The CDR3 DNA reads TGTGCCAGCAGTGAAAGGGACAGGGGGATTACTAATGAAAAACTGTTTTTT.

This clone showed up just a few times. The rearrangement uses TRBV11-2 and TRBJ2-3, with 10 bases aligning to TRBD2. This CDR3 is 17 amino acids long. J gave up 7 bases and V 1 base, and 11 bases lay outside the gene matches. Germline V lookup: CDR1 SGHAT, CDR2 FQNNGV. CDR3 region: CASSLGTGTSEVNTQYF. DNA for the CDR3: TGTGCCAGCAGCTTAGGCACCGGGACTAGCGAAGTCAATACGCAGTATTTT. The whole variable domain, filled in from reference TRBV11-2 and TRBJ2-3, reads EAGVAQSPRYKIIEKRQSVAFWCNPISGHATLYWYQQILGQGPKLLIQFQNNGVVDDSQLPKDRFSAERLKGVDSTLKIQPAKLEDSAVYLCASSLGTGTSEVNTQYFGPGTRLTVL.

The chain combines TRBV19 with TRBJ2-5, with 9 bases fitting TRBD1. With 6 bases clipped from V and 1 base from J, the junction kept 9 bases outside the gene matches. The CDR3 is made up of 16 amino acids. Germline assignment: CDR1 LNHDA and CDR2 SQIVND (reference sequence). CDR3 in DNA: TGTGCCAGTAGGGCTGGACAGGGGCTTGGCCAAGAGACCCAGTACTTC. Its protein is CASRAGQGLGQETQYF. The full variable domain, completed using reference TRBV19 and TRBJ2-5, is DGGITQSPKYLFRKEGQNVTLSCEQNLNHDAMYWYRQDPGQGLRLIYYSQIVNDFQKGDIAEGYSVSREKKESFPLTVTSAQKNPTAFYLCASRAGQGLGQETQYFGPGTRLLVL.

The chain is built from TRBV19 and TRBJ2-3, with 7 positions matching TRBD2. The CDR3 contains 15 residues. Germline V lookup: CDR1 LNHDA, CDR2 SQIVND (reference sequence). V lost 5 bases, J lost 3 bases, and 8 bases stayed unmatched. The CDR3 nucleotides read TGTGCCAGTAGTGCCCCGTTTAGCGGGACAGATACGCAGTATTTT. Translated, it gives CASSAPFSGTDTQYF.

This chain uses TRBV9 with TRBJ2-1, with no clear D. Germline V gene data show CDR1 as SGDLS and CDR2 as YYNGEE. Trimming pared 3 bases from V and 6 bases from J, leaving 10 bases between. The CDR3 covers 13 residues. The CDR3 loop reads CASSGGHANEQFF. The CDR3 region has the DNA TGTGCCAGCAGCGGAGGTCACGCCAATGAGCAGTTCTTC.

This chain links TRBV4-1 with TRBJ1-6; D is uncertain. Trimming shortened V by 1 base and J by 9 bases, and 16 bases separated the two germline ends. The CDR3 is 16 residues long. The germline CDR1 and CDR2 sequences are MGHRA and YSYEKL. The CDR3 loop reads CASSQGASGVGSPLHF. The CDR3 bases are TGCGCCAGCAGCCAAGGAGCTTCCGGGGTGGGTTCACCCCTCCACTTT.

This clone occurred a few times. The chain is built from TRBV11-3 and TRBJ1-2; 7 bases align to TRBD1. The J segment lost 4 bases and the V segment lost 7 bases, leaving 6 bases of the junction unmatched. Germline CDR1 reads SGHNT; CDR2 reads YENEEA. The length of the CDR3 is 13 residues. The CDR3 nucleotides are TGTGCCAGCACTGACAGGGATAGCTATGGCTACACCTTC. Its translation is CASTDRDSYGYTF.

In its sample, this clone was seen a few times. CDR3 nucleotides: TGTGCCAGCAGCTTCTTTGTGAACACCGGGGAGCTGTTTTTT. This codes for CASSFFVNTGELFF. The chain couples TRBV7-3 to TRBJ2-2; the D is unclear. Germline V gene lookup returns CDR1 SGHTA and CDR2 FQGTGA. V shed 3 bases and J shed 1 base, with 6 bases lying between them. This CDR3 has 14 amino acids.

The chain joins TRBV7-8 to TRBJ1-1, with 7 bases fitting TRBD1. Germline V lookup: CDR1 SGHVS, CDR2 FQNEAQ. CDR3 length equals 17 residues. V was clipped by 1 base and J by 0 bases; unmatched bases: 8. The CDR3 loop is CASSLVPNRGVNTEAFF. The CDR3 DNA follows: TGTGCCAGCAGCTTAGTACCTAACAGGGGAGTGAACACTGAAGCTTTCTTT. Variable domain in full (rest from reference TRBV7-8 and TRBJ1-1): GAGVSQSPRYKVAKRGQDVALRCDPISGHVSLFWYQQALGQGPEFLTYFQNEAQLDKSGLPSDRFFAERPEGSVSTLKIQRTQQEDSAVYLCASSLVPNRGVNTEAFFGQGTRLTVV.

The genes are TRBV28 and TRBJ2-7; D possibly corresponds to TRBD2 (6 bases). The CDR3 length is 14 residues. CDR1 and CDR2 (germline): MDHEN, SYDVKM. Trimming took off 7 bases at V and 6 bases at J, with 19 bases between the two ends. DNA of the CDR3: TGTGCCAGCATCGGGTGGCAGGGACTTCGCGAGCAGTACTTC. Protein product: CASIGWQGLREQYF.

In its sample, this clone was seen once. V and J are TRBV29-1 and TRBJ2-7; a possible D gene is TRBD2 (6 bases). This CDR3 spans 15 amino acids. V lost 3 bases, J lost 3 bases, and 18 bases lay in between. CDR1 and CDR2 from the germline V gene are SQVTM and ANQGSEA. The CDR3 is CSVETGTLEHYEQYF. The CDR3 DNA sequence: TGCAGCGTTGAGACCGGGACTCTTGAGCACTACGAGCAGTACTTC.

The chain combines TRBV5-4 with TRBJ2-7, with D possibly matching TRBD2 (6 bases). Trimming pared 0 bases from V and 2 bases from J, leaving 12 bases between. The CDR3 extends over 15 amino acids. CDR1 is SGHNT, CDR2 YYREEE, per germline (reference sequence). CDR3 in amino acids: CASSLASGLTYEQYF. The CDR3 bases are TGTGCCAGCAGCTTGGCGTCGGGACTTACCTACGAGCAGTACTTC.

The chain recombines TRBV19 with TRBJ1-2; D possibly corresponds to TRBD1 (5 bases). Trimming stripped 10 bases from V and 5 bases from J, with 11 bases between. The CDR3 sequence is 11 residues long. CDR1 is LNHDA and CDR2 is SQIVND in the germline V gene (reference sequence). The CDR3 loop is CATAGVYGYTF. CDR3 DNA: TGTGCCACCGCGGGGGTGTATGGCTACACCTTC.

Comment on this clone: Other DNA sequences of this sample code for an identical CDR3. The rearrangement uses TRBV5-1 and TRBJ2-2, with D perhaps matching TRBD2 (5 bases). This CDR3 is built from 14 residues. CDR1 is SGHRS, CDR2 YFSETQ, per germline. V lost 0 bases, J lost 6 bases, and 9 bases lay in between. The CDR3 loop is CASSLAGVAGELFF. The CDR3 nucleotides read TGCGCCAGCAGCTTGGCCGGGGTAGCCGGGGAGCTGTTTTTT.

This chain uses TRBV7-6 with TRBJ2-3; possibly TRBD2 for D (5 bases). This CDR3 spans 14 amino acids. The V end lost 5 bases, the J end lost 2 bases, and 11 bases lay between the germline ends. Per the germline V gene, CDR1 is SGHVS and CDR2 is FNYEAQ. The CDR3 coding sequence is TGTGCCAGCAGCGCCAGCGGAGTCACAGATACGCAGTATTTT. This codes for CASSASGVTDTQYF.

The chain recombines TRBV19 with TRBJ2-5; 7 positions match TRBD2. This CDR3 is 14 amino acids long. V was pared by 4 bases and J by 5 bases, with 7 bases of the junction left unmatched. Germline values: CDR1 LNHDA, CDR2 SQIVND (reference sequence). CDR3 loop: CASSSSGVQETQYF. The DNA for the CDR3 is TGTGCCAGTAGTAGCAGCGGGGTTCAGGAGACCCAGTACTTC.

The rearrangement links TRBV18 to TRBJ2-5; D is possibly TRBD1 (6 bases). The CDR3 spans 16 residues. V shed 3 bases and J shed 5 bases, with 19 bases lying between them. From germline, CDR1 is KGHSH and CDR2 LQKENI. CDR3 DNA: TGTGCCAGCTCACCGGATATGGTGGGGGCTCGGGAGACCCAGTACTTC. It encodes CASSPDMVGARETQYF. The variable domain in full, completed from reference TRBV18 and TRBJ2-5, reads NAGVMQNPRHLVRRRGQEARLRCSPMKGHSHVYWYRQLPEEGLKFMVYLQKENIIDESGMPKERFSAEFPKEGPSILRIQQVVRGDSAAYFCASSPDMVGARETQYFGPGTRLLVL.

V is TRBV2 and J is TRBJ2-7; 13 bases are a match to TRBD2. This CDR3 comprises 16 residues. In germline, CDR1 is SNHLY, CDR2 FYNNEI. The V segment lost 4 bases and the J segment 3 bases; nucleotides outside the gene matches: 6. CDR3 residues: CASSAGLAGASYEQYF. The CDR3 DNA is TGTGCCAGCAGTGCCGGACTAGCGGGAGCAAGCTACGAGCAGTACTTC.

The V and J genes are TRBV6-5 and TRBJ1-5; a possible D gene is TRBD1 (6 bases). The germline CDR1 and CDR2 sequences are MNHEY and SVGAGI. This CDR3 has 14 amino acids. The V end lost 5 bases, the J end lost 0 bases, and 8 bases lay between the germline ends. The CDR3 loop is CASSRTDSNQPQHF. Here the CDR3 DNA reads TGTGCCAGCAGTAGGACAGATAGCAATCAGCCCCAGCATTTT.

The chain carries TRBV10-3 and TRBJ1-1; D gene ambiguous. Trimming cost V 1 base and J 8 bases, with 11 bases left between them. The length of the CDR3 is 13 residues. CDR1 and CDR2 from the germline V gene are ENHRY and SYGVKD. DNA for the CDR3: TGTGCCATCAGTGAGTGGGTCGGGTTGGAAGCTTTCTTT. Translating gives CAISEWVGLEAFF.

The CDR3 nucleotides are TGTGCCAGCAGCGTTAGCGGGAGTTACAATGAGCAGTTCTTC. Its translation is CASSVSGSYNEQFF. The genes are TRBV7-6 and TRBJ2-1; 9 bases map to TRBD2. Germline V lookup: CDR1 SGHVS, CDR2 FNYEAQ. The J segment lost 4 bases and the V segment lost 5 bases, leaving 3 bases of the junction unmatched. The CDR3 covers 14 residues.

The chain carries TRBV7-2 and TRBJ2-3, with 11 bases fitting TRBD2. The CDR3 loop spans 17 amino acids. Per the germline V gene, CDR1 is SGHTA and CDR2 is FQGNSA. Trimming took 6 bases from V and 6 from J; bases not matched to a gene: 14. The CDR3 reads CASRPLAGGQGRDTQYF. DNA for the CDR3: TGTGCCAGCAGACCCCTAGCGGGGGGCCAAGGAAGGGATACGCAGTATTTT.

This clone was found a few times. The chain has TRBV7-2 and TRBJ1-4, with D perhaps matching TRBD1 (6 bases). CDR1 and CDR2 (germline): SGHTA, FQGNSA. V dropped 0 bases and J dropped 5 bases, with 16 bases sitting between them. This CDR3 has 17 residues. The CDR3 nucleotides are TGTGCCAGCAGCTTAGCGGGGCAGGACAGCTCAAATGAAAAACTGTTTTTT. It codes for CASSLAGQDSSNEKLFF.

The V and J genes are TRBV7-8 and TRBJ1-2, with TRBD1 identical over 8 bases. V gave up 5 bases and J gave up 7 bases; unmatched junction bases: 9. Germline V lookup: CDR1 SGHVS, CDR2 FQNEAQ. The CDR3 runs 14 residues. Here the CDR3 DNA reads TGTGCCAGCAGCGCCAGACAGGGGAATCTTGGCTACACCTTC. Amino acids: CASSARQGNLGYTF. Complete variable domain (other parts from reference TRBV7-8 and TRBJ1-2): GAGVSQSPRYKVAKRGQDVALRCDPISGHVSLFWYQQALGQGPEFLTYFQNEAQLDKSGLPSDRFFAERPEGSVSTLKIQRTQQEDSAVYLCASSARQGNLGYTFGSGTRLTVV.

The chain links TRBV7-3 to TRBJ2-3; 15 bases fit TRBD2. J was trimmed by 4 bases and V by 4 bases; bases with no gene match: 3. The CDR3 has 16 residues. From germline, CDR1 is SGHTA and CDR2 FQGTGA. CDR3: CASSSGLAGGSDTQYF. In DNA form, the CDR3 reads TGTGCCAGCAGCTCGGGACTAGCGGGGGGTTCAGATACGCAGTATTTT.